Below, 17 T cell receptor beta chains from the same sample are listed, as sequenced in a study of tumor-infiltrating lymphocytes in localized non-small cell lung cancer. Method: immunoSEQ multiplex PCR; TCRdb's copy keeps in-frame clones and lacks some. The data contain some 9,300 clones, about 72% of them singletons. The specimen was lung tumor tissue. The receptors come from a human donor with non-small cell lung cancer.

V usage is TRBV7-6 and J usage is TRBJ1-2; D is perhaps TRBD1 (5 bases). In germline, CDR1 is SGHVS, CDR2 FNYEAQ. The V end was cut by 5 bases, the J end by 8 bases, with 21 bases between. The CDR3 contains 15 residues. As DNA, the CDR3 is TGTGCCAGCAGCGACAAACCGGGTGGGGCCGGCGGCTACACCTTC. Protein sequence: CASSDKPGGAGGYTF.

This rearrangement joins TRBV30 to TRBJ2-1, with D possibly being TRBD1 or TRBD2 (5 bases each). This CDR3 contains 11 residues. Trimming left V 3 bases short and J 6 bases short, with 6 bases between. Germline V CDR1 and CDR2: GTSNPN, SVGIG (reference sequence). In nucleotides, the CDR3 is TGTGCCTGGAGGAGGGGCAATGAGCAGTTCTTC. It yields the protein CAWRRGNEQFF. Filled out from reference TRBV30 and TRBJ2-1, the complete variable domain reads SQTIHQWPATLVQPVGSPLSLECTVEGTSNPNLYWYRQAAGRGLQLLFYSVGIGQISSEVPQNLSASRPQDRQFILSSKKLLLSDSGFYLCAWRRGNEQFFGPGTRLTVL.

J is TRBJ2-3 and V is TRBV11-2; 9 bases map to TRBD1. This CDR3 comprises 17 residues. V lost 2 bases and J lost 5; bases outside the gene matches: 11. CDR1 is SGHAT, CDR2 FQNNGV, per germline. The CDR3 DNA reads as TGTGCCAGCAGCTTAATCTCCGGGACAGGGATAGTAGATACGCAGTATTTT. It codes for CASSLISGTGIVDTQYF. Full variable domain (missing parts from reference TRBV11-2 and TRBJ2-3): EAGVAQSPRYKIIEKRQSVAFWCNPISGHATLYWYQQILGQGPKLLIQFQNNGVVDDSQLPKDRFSAERLKGVDSTLKIQPAKLEDSAVYLCASSLISGTGIVDTQYFGPGTRLTVL.

V gene TRBV2 combines with J gene TRBJ2-2; 7 positions agree with TRBD2. CDR1 is SNHLY, CDR2 FYNNEI, per germline. Germline trimming cut 4 bases from V and 2 bases from J; bases unmatched to any gene: 4. CDR3 length: 15 amino acids. The CDR3 loop reads CASSVSSGNTGELFF. CDR3 coding DNA: TGTGCCAGCAGTGTCTCTAGCGGTAACACCGGGGAGCTGTTTTTT.

This clone showed up just a few times. This chain's CDR3 is CASSDKQGFSIVEQYF. CDR3 nucleotides: TGTGCCAGTAGCGACAAACAGGGTTTCTCGATCGTCGAGCAGTACTTC. The chain is built from TRBV19 and TRBJ2-7; a possible D gene is TRBD1 (6 bases). Germline CDR1 LNHDA, CDR2 SQIVND (reference sequence). This CDR3 contains 16 residues. Trimming cost V 6 bases and J 6 bases, with 24 bases left between them. Full variable domain (remainder filled in from reference TRBV19 and TRBJ2-7): DGGITQSPKYLFRKEGQNVTLSCEQNLNHDAMYWYRQDPGQGLRLIYYSQIVNDFQKGDIAEGYSVSREKKESFPLTVTSAQKNPTAFYLCASSDKQGFSIVEQYFGPGTRLTVT.

The chain has TRBV19 and TRBJ2-7; 10 nucleotides match TRBD1. The length of the CDR3 is 16 residues. The J segment lost 3 bases and the V segment lost 5 bases, leaving 10 bases of the junction unmatched. Germline V lookup: CDR1 LNHDA, CDR2 SQIVND (reference sequence). For the CDR3, the DNA is TGTGCCAGTAGTGTCATCCCGGGACAGGGGCTCTACGAGCAGTACTTC. Its translation is CASSVIPGQGLYEQYF. Full variable domain (remainder filled in from reference TRBV19 and TRBJ2-7): DGGITQSPKYLFRKEGQNVTLSCEQNLNHDAMYWYRQDPGQGLRLIYYSQIVNDFQKGDIAEGYSVSREKKESFPLTVTSAQKNPTAFYLCASSVIPGQGLYEQYFGPGTRLTVT.

The chain uses TRBV19 and TRBJ2-3; D remains ambiguous. The CDR3 loop spans 11 amino acids. CDR1 and CDR2 from the germline V gene are LNHDA and SQIVND (reference sequence). Trimming removed 5 bases at V and 8 bases at J, with 8 bases between. DNA of the CDR3: TGTGCCAGTAGTTATCGGGTTACGCAGTATTTT. Translating gives CASSYRVTQYF.

This sequence joins TRBV7-2 and TRBJ2-3, with 8 positions matching TRBD2. The CDR3 is 18 residues long. Germline CDR1 is SGHTA and CDR2 is FQGNSA. Unmatched junction bases numbered 10, after V lost 2 bases and J lost 0 bases. CDR3 sequence: CASSLWSGRSSSTDTQYF. The CDR3 DNA reads TGTGCCAGCAGCTTATGGAGCGGGAGAAGCTCTAGCACAGATACGCAGTATTTT.

The chain combines TRBV18 with TRBJ2-3; D gene ambiguous. Germline CDR1 and CDR2: KGHSH and LQKENI. Trimming cost V 2 bases and J 4 bases, with 13 bases left between them. The CDR3 totals 15 residues. CDR3 protein: CASSPYGQQADTQYF. CDR3 sequence (DNA): TGTGCCAGCTCACCATACGGTCAGCAGGCAGATACGCAGTATTTT.

This chain joins TRBV7-9 and TRBJ1-6, with D possibly TRBD1 on 5 matching bases. CDR1 and CDR2 from the germline V gene are SEHNR and FQNEAQ (reference sequence). V gave up 0 bases and J gave up 2 bases, with 8 bases separating them. The CDR3 contains 16 residues. CDR3 sequence reads: CASSLAGTAYNSPLHF. CDR3 DNA sequence: TGTGCCAGCAGCTTAGCCGGGACGGCCTATAATTCACCCCTCCACTTT. The full variable domain, with the rest looked up from reference TRBV7-9 and TRBJ1-6, is DTGVSQNPRHKITKRGQNVTFRCDPISEHNRLYWYRQTLGQGPEFLTYFQNEAQLEKSRLLSDRFSAERPKGSFSTLEIQRTEQGDSAMYLCASSLAGTAYNSPLHFGNGTRLTVT.

V gene TRBV5-1 combines with J gene TRBJ2-7; D gene ambiguous. V dropped 0 bases and J dropped 4 bases, with 8 bases sitting between them. The CDR3 extends over 13 amino acids. Germline CDR1 is SGHRS and CDR2 is YFSETQ. CDR3 in amino acids: CASSLGGDYEQYF. CDR3 nucleotide sequence: TGCGCCAGCAGCTTGGGTGGGGATTACGAGCAGTACTTC.

Worth noting for this clone: A much bigger clone sits one base away, suggesting this may be a read error. The chain joins TRBV7-2 to TRBJ2-5, with D hard to call. Trimming took 4 bases from V and 2 from J, leaving 2 bases between them. This CDR3 has 11 residues. Germline assignment: CDR1 SGHTA and CDR2 FQGNSA. CDR3 DNA: TGTGCCAGCAGCTCTCAAGAGACCCAGTACTTC. Protein: CASSSQETQYF.

This chain joins TRBV7-2 and TRBJ1-1, with TRBD1 as a possible D gene (5 bases). V shed 5 bases and J shed 2 bases, with 9 bases lying between them. The CDR3 contains 13 residues. Germline loops: CDR1 SGHTA, CDR2 FQGNSA. The CDR3 here is CASSPGLNTEAFF. As DNA, the CDR3 is TGTGCCAGCAGCCCGGGACTCAACACTGAAGCTTTCTTT.

This clone was seen only a few times. The V gene is TRBV13, the J gene TRBJ2-3; 9 nucleotides agree with TRBD2. The CDR3 length is 18 residues. Germline CDR1 reads PRHDT; CDR2 reads FYEKMQ (reference sequence). V shed 1 base and J 0 bases; nucleotides not matched to a gene: 8. This chain's CDR3 is CASSLEGLAGWSTDTQYF. The CDR3 nucleotides read TGTGCCAGCAGCTTAGAGGGACTAGCCGGCTGGAGCACAGATACGCAGTATTTT.

This clone has a handful of counts. The chain is built from TRBV15 and TRBJ2-1, with 7 bases lining up with TRBD2. The CDR3 runs 15 residues. Per germline, CDR1 LNHNV and CDR2 YYDKDF (reference sequence). The V segment lost 3 bases and the J segment 4 bases; nucleotides outside the gene matches: 6. Here the CDR3 reads CATSSAGGGYNEQFF. CDR3 sequence (DNA): TGTGCCACCAGCAGTGCTGGGGGGGGGTACAATGAGCAGTTCTTC.

The V gene is TRBV6-5, the J gene TRBJ2-1; 12 bases line up with TRBD2. Germline loops: CDR1 MNHEY, CDR2 SVGAGI. This CDR3 is 14 amino acids long. Trimming removed 6 bases from V and 7 bases from J; junction bases left unmatched: 4. The CDR3 DNA follows: TGTGCCAGCAGCTCTAGCGGGAGGGGTAATGAGCAGTTCTTC. Translated, it gives CASSSSGRGNEQFF.

The genes are TRBV7-9 and TRBJ2-3, with 9 bases fitting TRBD1. The germline V gene encodes CDR1 SEHNR and CDR2 FQNEAQ (reference sequence). CDR3 length equals 13 residues. Trimming removed 4 bases from V and 6 bases from J; junction bases left unmatched: 2. CDR3 DNA sequence: TGTGCCAGCAGCTGGACAGGGGAGGATACGCAGTATTTT. Protein: CASSWTGEDTQYF.